This T cell receptor (beta chain) was recovered during a study of T cells in localized non-small cell lung cancer. Libraries were prepared by immunoSEQ multiplex PCR; TCRdb keeps only in-frame clonotypes and omits some of them. The sample holds approximately 40,000 clones; more than 75% are singletons and the top ten take almost 6.5%. The V segment lost 8 bases and the J segment 6 bases; nucleotides outside the gene matches: 12. Germline V CDR1 and CDR2: MNHEY, SMNVEV (reference sequence). There are 14 residues in the CDR3. This clone was detected only a few times. V is TRBV27 and J is TRBJ2-7; 8 bases match TRBD2. This clonotype originated in a man between 40 and 69 years old with stage I lung adenocarcinoma. The sample in question was peripheral blood, obtained before any cancer treatment. The CDR3 nucleotides read TGTGCCAGCGGACTAGGGGGGGCGGGGGGCGAGCAGTACTTC. It encodes CASGLGGAGGEQYF.